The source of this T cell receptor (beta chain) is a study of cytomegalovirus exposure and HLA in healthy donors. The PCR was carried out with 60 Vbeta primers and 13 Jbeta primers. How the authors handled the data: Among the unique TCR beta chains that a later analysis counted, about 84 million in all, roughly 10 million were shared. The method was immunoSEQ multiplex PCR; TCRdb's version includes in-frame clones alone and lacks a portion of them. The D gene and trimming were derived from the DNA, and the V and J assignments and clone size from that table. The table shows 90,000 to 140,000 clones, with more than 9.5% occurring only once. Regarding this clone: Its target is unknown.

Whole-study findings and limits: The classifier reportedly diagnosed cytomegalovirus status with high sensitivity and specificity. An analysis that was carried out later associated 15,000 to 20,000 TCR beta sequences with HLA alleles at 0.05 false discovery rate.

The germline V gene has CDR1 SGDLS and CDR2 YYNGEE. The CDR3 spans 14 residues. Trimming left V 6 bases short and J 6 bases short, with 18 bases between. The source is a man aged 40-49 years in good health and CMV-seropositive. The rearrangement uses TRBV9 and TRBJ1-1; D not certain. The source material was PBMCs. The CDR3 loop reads CASNLKSEEAEAFF. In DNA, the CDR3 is TGTGCCAGCAACCTAAAATCCGAGGAGGCTGAAGCTTTCTTT.